This T cell receptor (beta chain) was observed in a study of blood T cell repertoires in COVID-19 (dated by TCRdb to about 2020). About the study as a whole: The collaborator samples originated in the United States, Italy and Spain and spanned the acute and convalescent phases of COVID-19. The prospective study material was composed of cDNA or gDNA derived from T cells, B-cell-depleted T cells, or PBMCs. The dataset comprised deeply sampled blood TCRbeta repertoires from subjects exposed to, actively infected with, or recovered from COVID-19. The repertoires were released in a freely available public database meant as a resource for research on the immune response to SARS-CoV-2. Samples were obtained from the ongoing ImmuneRACE study (first 160 participants) and from over 1,000 subjects provided by 6 global collaborators. Nearly every sample came with metadata listing a de-identified subject ID, COVID-19 status, age in years and sex. Where available, HLA class I and class II types were taken from metadata supplied by the sample provider and were not determined by assay-based typing. Paper-wide results and their limitations: Clinical and demographic metadata were provided uncurated, with the amount varying by source and participant.

Enrolling through a virtual design, the prospective study's participants ranged in age from roughly 18 to 89 years and lived across 24 United States geographic areas. In the prospective study, participants were assigned to cohorts based on the clinical history participants reported in a screening survey and a study questionnaire. For ImmuneRACE Cohort 3, a participant was defined as recovered based on two consecutive negative NP/OP PCR tests, clearance by a healthcare professional, or resolution of symptoms. In the prospective study, whole blood, serum and a nasopharyngeal or oropharyngeal swab were collected from each participant by mobile phlebotomists. Additional blood draws and questionnaires over a roughly two-month period could optionally be provided by prospective study participants. Prospective study blood samples were shipped either frozen or at room temperature before DNA extraction.

The immunoSEQ Assay, a bias-controlled multiplex PCR, was used to amplify TCRbeta CDR3 regions from genomic DNA. The paper's processing steps were these. Nucleated cell counts per sample were estimated from amplification of reference gene primers within the assay. Sequence reads were collapsed and filtered to measure the absolute abundance of every unique TCRbeta CDR3 rearrangement. For each sample, productive Simpson clonality was calculated by taking the square root of Simpson's diversity index across productive rearrangements. TCRdb stores this immuneACCESS table with in-frame sequences only. Part of the clones is absent; in the studies checked, under half of the shortfall reflects unresolved V genes, and no reason is known for the rest. The D gene and trimming were derived from the DNA, and the V and J assignments and clone size from that table. This sample holds 120,000 or so clones; 84% were observed only once. The ten largest clones represent around 4.2% of the sample.

Trimmed from V: 5 bases; trimmed from J: 0 bases; junction bases lacking a gene match: 2. The germline V gene gives CDR1 as KGHSH and CDR2 as LQKENI. Measured from the cysteine to the phenylalanine, the CDR3 is 15 residues long. Only CDR3 DNA remains: 45 bases, in frame from the first base. A note on this clone: No antigen is known for it. No quality values exist for individual bases; no much larger clone is one base distant.

The chain uses TRBV18 and TRBJ1-2; the central 11 bases match TRBD1. This TCR derives from a woman aged 25-40 years who had recovered from COVID-19. What was sequenced was PBMCs or T cells enriched from blood (not recorded which). The sequenced DNA: TGTGCCAGCTCAGGACAGGGGGCTTCTAACTATGGCTACACCTTC. Translated, it gives CASSGQGASNYGYTF. Reference TRBV18 and TRBJ1-2 proteins supply the regions before and after the CDR3; the full variable domain is: NAGVMQNPRHLVRRRGQEARLRCSPMKGHSHVYWYRQLPEEGLKFMVYLQKENIIDESGMPKERFSAEFPKEGPSILRIQQVVRGDSAAYFCASSGQGASNYGYTFGSGTRLTVV.